These 28 T cell receptor beta chains came from one sample sequenced in a study of graft-versus-host responses after intestinal transplantation. No antigen is known for these receptors. Profiling relied on immunoSEQ multiplex PCR, and the TCRdb table lists in-frame clones only, not all of them. The sample holds around 100,000 clones, around 94% seen once. This sample comprised unstimulated CD4+ T cells sorted from spleen or lymph node cells, obtained before transplant. The receptors were sampled from a human donor who was the organ donor for an intestinal transplant.

The genes are TRBV4-2 and TRBJ2-5; 7 positions match TRBD2. After removal of 0 bases from V and 5 bases from J, the junction contained 6 bases not matched to a gene. The CDR3 spans 15 residues. Germline V gives CDR1 LGHNA, CDR2 YNFKEQ. CDR3 sequence (DNA): TGTGCCAGCAGCCAAGACCTAGCGGAAGCGGAGACCCAGTACTTC. As protein: CASSQDLAEAETQYF.

The V call is TRBV6-1, the J call TRBJ2-7; D possibly corresponds to TRBD2 (5 bases). Trimming shortened V by 5 bases and J by 2 bases, and 10 bases separated the two germline ends. The germline V gene encodes CDR1 MNHNS and CDR2 SASEGT. The CDR3 is made up of 13 amino acids. CDR3 amino acids: CASSSGVPYEQYF. As DNA, the CDR3 is TGTGCCAGCAGTTCCGGGGTCCCCTACGAGCAGTACTTC.

The V and J genes are TRBV11-2 and TRBJ2-5; weak D call: TRBD2 (5 bases). Trimming took off 5 bases at V and 1 base at J, with 8 bases between the two ends. The CDR3 is made up of 13 amino acids. Germline V gene lookup returns CDR1 SGHAT and CDR2 FQNNGV. The CDR3 loop is CASSRGIQETQYF. The CDR3 coding sequence is TGTGCCAGCAGCCGAGGGATCCAAGAGACCCAGTACTTC.

The chain combines TRBV12-5 with TRBJ2-7; possibly TRBD2 for D (5 bases). The CDR3 sequence is 15 residues long. V was pared by 3 bases and J by 3 bases, with 15 bases between. CDR1 is LGHNT and CDR2 is FRNRAP in the germline V gene. The CDR3 nucleotides are TGTGCTAGTGGTTTACGACCTAGCAGAAACTACGAGCAGTACTTC. Protein sequence: CASGLRPSRNYEQYF.

The rearrangement joins TRBV4-1 to TRBJ2-1; 9 bases are a match to TRBD2. The length of the CDR3 is 19 residues. V lost 3 bases, J lost 6 bases, and 18 bases stayed unmatched. Germline loops: CDR1 MGHRA, CDR2 YSYEKL. Written as DNA, the CDR3 is TGCGCCAGCAGCCAGTCCGGACTAGCGCAAACCTGGGGTCTCAATGAGCAGTTCTTC. It codes for CASSQSGLAQTWGLNEQFF.

This sequence joins TRBV30 and TRBJ1-2; TRBD1 is a possible D gene (6 bases). The CDR3 has 13 residues. The ends were cut back, 0 bases at V and 3 bases at J, with 8 bases in the middle. Germline values: CDR1 GTSNPN, CDR2 SVGIG (reference sequence). CDR3 DNA sequence: TGTGCCTGGAGTGTACGACAGGACTATGGCTACACCTTC. It translates to CAWSVRQDYGYTF.

This sequence joins TRBV5-5 and TRBJ2-7; no clear D. The length of the CDR3 is 12 residues. CDR1 and CDR2 from the germline V gene are SGHKS and YYEKEE (reference sequence). V shed 7 bases and J shed 2 bases, with 10 bases lying between them. The CDR3 DNA follows: TGTGCCAGCGGCAGGAACACCTACGAGCAGTACTTC. Translation: CASGRNTYEQYF.

The CDR3 reads CASSQEQGSYNEQFF. The DNA of the CDR3 is TGTGCCAGCAGCCAAGAACAGGGTTCCTACAATGAGCAGTTCTTC. The chain is built from TRBV4-2 and TRBJ2-1, with a possible D match to TRBD1 (6 bases). The germline V and J ends were trimmed by 0 bases and 1 base, with 7 bases remaining between them. The CDR3 consists of 15 residues. Looked up from germline, CDR1 is LGHNA and CDR2 is YNFKEQ.

Turning to this clone: One end of the junction fails to match germline, which may point to a read error. The V gene is TRBV5-8, the J gene TRBJ2-7; 9 bases match TRBD2. CDR3 size: 13 residues. Germline V CDR1 and CDR2: SGHTS, YDEGEE. For the CDR3, the DNA is TGTGCCAGCAGCCCGCGGGAGGGTAACAAACCTTGTTTC. The encoded protein is CASSPREGNKPCF. Full variable domain (outside the CDR3, taken from reference TRBV5-8 and TRBJ2-7): EAGVTQSPTHLIKTRGQQATLRCSPISGHTSVYWYQQALGLGLQFLLWYDEGEERNRGNFPPRFSGRQFPNYSSELNVNALELEDSALYLCASSPREGNKPCFGPGTRLTVT.

The chain uses TRBV5-1 and TRBJ2-1; D remains ambiguous. Germline assignment: CDR1 SGHRS and CDR2 YFSETQ. The CDR3 loop spans 14 amino acids. Trimming took 2 bases from V and 1 from J, leaving 7 bases between them. The CDR3 DNA follows: TGCGCCAGCAGCTTAGGTGGATCCTACAATGAGCAGTTCTTC. This translates into CASSLGGSYNEQFF.

DNA of the CDR3: TGTGCCTGGAGCGGGGTGAGGACCGGGGAGCTGTTTTTT. This translates into CAWSGVRTGELFF. The J gene is TRBJ2-2, the V gene TRBV30, with D maybe TRBD2 (5 bases). Trimming removed 3 bases from V and 5 bases from J, with 10 bases in between. Germline CDR1 is GTSNPN and CDR2 is SVGIG (reference sequence). The CDR3 is made up of 13 amino acids.

This chain joins TRBV27 and TRBJ2-1; D gene unclear. Germline V gene sequence: CDR1 MNHEY, CDR2 SMNVEV (reference sequence). CDR3 size: 11 residues. The V end lost 8 bases, the J end lost 3 bases, and 5 bases lay between the germline ends. This CDR3 reads CASGVYNEQFF. CDR3 sequence (DNA): TGTGCCAGCGGCGTCTACAATGAGCAGTTCTTC.

This clone was detected only once. CDR3 nucleotides: TGCGCCAGCAGCCCCGGGCCCACAGATACGCAGTATTTT. Encoded protein: CASSPGPTDTQYF. The chain joins TRBV4-1 to TRBJ2-3; D ambiguous. The V end was cut by 4 bases, the J end by 2 bases, with 7 bases between. The germline V gene has CDR1 MGHRA and CDR2 YSYEKL. The CDR3 length is 13 residues.

The chain uses TRBV28 and TRBJ2-2, with 8 bases matching TRBD2. The CDR3 has 15 amino acids. The V gene end was trimmed by 7 bases and the J gene end by 3 bases; junction bases not matched to a gene: 7. In germline, CDR1 is MDHEN, CDR2 SYDVKM. The CDR3: CASTPGGADTGELFF. Here the CDR3 DNA reads TGTGCCAGCACCCCCGGGGGGGCGGACACCGGGGAGCTGTTTTTT.

The V and J genes are TRBV5-1 and TRBJ2-7, with D possibly matching TRBD2 (5 bases). Germline V lookup: CDR1 SGHRS, CDR2 YFSETQ. This CDR3 has 16 amino acids. V was shortened by 0 bases and J by 0 bases, with 13 bases between the two germline ends. The CDR3 is CASSLVFSESSYEQYF. In DNA, the CDR3 is TGCGCCAGCAGCTTGGTATTTAGCGAGAGCTCCTACGAGCAGTACTTC.

The chain employs TRBV5-1 and TRBJ2-2; D may be TRBD1 or TRBD2 (7 bases each). From germline, CDR1 is SGHRS and CDR2 YFSETQ. V gave up 4 bases and J gave up 6 bases, with 19 bases separating them. The CDR3 totals 16 residues. CDR3 sequence: CASSLLGGGAAGELFF. CDR3 nucleotides: TGCGCCAGCAGCCTGCTGGGAGGGGGCGCGGCCGGGGAGCTGTTTTTT.

The chain uses TRBV19 and TRBJ2-1; 7 nucleotides align to TRBD2. The CDR3 loop spans 17 amino acids. CDR1 and CDR2 (germline): LNHDA, SQIVND (reference sequence). Unmatched junction bases numbered 17, after V lost 5 bases and J lost 7 bases. The DNA of the CDR3 is TGTGCCAGTAGTCTTAGCCTGGGCGGGAGCATTTCGAATGAGCAGTTCTTC. This encodes CASSLSLGGSISNEQFF.

The rearrangement joins TRBV5-4 to TRBJ2-1; TRBD2 matches 8 bases. In germline, CDR1 is SGHNT, CDR2 YYREEE (reference sequence). The CDR3 has 15 residues. With V trimmed by 5 bases and J by 8 bases, 12 bases remained unmatched. CDR3 nucleotide sequence: TGTGCCAGCAGGTCAGCGGGAGACCCAAGCGATGAGCAGTTCTTC. It yields the protein CASRSAGDPSDEQFF.

The rearrangement links TRBV18 to TRBJ1-1; D possibly corresponds to TRBD1 (6 bases). This CDR3 contains 12 residues. The germline V gene has CDR1 KGHSH and CDR2 LQKENI. V was pared by 2 bases and J by 8 bases, with 9 bases between. For the CDR3, the DNA is TGTGCCAGCTCACCAGCGGGGGCGGAAGCTTTCTTT. Amino acid sequence: CASSPAGAEAFF.

The chain combines TRBV6-1 with TRBJ2-7, with TRBD1 matching over 7 bases. The CDR3 is 14 residues long. Looked up from germline, CDR1 is MNHNS and CDR2 is SASEGT. The V gene end was trimmed by 4 bases and the J gene end by 7 bases; junction bases not matched to a gene: 10. CDR3 amino acids: CASSGGPTGKEQYF. CDR3 DNA sequence: TGTGCCAGCAGTGGAGGACCGACAGGGAAGGAGCAGTACTTC.

This clone was seen only once. This rearrangement joins TRBV4-3 to TRBJ2-7; 9 bases align to TRBD1. V lost 5 bases and J lost 5; bases outside the gene matches: 13. The CDR3 has 16 residues. In germline, CDR1 is LGHNA, CDR2 YSLEER. Here the CDR3 reads CASSDETGTGSHEQYF. The CDR3 DNA follows: TGCGCCAGCAGCGACGAAACCGGGACAGGGTCCCACGAGCAGTACTTC.

The rearrangement uses TRBV7-9 and TRBJ1-4; D gene unclear. Trimming took 1 base from V and 1 from J, leaving 4 bases between them. CDR1 and CDR2 from the germline V gene are SEHNR and FQNEAQ (reference sequence). The CDR3 extends over 14 amino acids. The CDR3 DNA reads TGTGCCAGCAGCTTAGGCGAAACTAATGAAAAACTGTTTTTT. This sequence encodes CASSLGETNEKLFF.

The V gene is TRBV6-5, the J gene TRBJ1-1; 8 bases match TRBD1. The CDR3 runs 16 residues. CDR1 and CDR2 from the germline V gene are MNHEY and SVGAGI. The V segment lost 6 bases and the J segment 8 bases; nucleotides outside the gene matches: 17. The CDR3 DNA follows: TGTGCCAGCAGGTACCTTGCAGGGGGCGATTTTAGGGAAGCTTTCTTT. Translating gives CASRYLAGGDFREAFF.

V is TRBV19 and J is TRBJ2-7; 7 bases agree with TRBD2. The CDR3 spans 14 residues. Germline lookup yields CDR1 LNHDA and CDR2 SQIVND (reference sequence). The V and J ends lost 7 bases and 1 base, in that order; junction bases with no gene match: 7. DNA for the CDR3: TGTGCCAGTAAGCCGGGAGGAGGTTCCTACGAGCAGTACTTC. It codes for CASKPGGGSYEQYF.

The chain joins TRBV11-2 to TRBJ2-7; TRBD1 matches 10 bases. Per the germline V gene, CDR1 is SGHAT and CDR2 is FQNNGV. The V gene end was trimmed by 1 base and the J gene end by 7 bases; junction bases not matched to a gene: 7. This CDR3 has 15 amino acids. The CDR3 spells CASSLVGTGVGEQYF. CDR3 in DNA: TGTGCCAGCAGCTTAGTGGGGACAGGGGTCGGGGAGCAGTACTTC.

This chain connects TRBV19 to TRBJ1-1; D is undetermined. Germline CDR1 is LNHDA and CDR2 is SQIVND (reference sequence). V was clipped by 9 bases and J by 0 bases, with 8 bases between them. This CDR3 contains 12 residues. CDR3 amino acids: CASKYMNTEAFF. The CDR3 DNA sequence: TGTGCCAGCAAGTACATGAACACTGAAGCTTTCTTT.

As DNA, the CDR3 is TGTGCCAGCAATGACCCCCTCTCAGCGGGGGGGGGATCCCAGCATTTT. Its protein product is CASNDPLSAGGGSQHF. The V gene is TRBV27, the J gene TRBJ1-5, with TRBD1 as a possible D gene (5 bases). This CDR3 region has 16 residues. With 7 bases removed from V and 11 bases from J, the gap between germline ends came to 27 bases. Looked up from germline, CDR1 is MNHEY and CDR2 is SMNVEV (reference sequence).

The gene calls are TRBV5-1 and TRBJ2-2; TRBD2 matches at 8 bases. The CDR3 length is 16 residues. After removal of 2 bases from V and 4 bases from J, the junction contained 7 bases not matched to a gene. Germline loops: CDR1 SGHRS, CDR2 YFSETQ. The CDR3 DNA is TGCGCCAGCAGCTTCGGTAGCGGGACACTCACCGGGGAGCTGTTTTTT. As protein: CASSFGSGTLTGELFF.